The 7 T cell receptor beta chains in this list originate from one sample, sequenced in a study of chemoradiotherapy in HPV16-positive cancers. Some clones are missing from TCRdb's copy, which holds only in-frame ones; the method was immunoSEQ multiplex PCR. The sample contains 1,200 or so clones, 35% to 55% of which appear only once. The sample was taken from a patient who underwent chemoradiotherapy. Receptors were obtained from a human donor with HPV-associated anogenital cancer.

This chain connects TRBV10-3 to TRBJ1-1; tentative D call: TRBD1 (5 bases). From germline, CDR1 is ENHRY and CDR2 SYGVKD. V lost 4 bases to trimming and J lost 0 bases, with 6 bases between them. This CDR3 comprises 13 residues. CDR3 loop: CAISGGLNTEAFF. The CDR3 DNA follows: TGTGCCATCAGTGGGGGACTGAACACTGAAGCTTTCTTT.

CDR3 residues: CASSTRTAPTAEQYF. The CDR3 DNA follows: TGTGCCAGCAGTACCCGGACAGCCCCCACCGCCGAGCAGTACTTC. The chain carries TRBV28 and TRBJ2-7, with D possibly matching TRBD1 (6 bases). The CDR3 consists of 15 residues. V lost 5 bases and J lost 6, with 20 bases in between. Germline loops: CDR1 MDHEN, CDR2 SYDVKM. Looking up the rest from reference TRBV28 and TRBJ2-7 gives the full variable domain: DVKVTQSSRYLVKRTGEKVFLECVQDMDHENMFWYRQDPGLGLRLIYFSYDVKMKEKGDIPEGYSVSREKKERFSLILESASTNQTSMYLCASSTRTAPTAEQYFGPGTRLTVT.

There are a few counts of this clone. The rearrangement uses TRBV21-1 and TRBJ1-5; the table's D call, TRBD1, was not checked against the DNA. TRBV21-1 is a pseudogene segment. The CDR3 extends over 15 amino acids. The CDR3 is CASSTGQGDNQPQHF. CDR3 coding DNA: TGTGCCAGCAGTACGGGACAGGGTGACAATCAGCCCCAGCATTTT.

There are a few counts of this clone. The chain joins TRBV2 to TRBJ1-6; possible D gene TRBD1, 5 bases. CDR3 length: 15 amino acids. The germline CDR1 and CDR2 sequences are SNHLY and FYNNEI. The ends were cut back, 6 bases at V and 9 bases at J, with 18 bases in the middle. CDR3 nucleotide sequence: TGTGCCAGCAGGAAGACCGGGACCATGAGTTCACCCCTCCACTTT. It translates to CASRKTGTMSSPLHF.

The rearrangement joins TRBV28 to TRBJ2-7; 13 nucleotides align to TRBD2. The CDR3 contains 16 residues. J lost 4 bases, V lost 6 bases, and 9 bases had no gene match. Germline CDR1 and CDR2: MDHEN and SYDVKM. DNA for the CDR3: TGTGCCAGCAGCCCCCCCGGGACTAGCGGGATTTACGAGCAGTACTTC. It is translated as CASSPPGTSGIYEQYF.

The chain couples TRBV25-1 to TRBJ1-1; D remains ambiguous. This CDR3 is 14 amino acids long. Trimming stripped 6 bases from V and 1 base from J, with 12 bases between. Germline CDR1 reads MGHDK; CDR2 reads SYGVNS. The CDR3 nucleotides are TGTGCCAGCAGCCCTAGTTCAGGGAACACTGAAGCTTTCTTT. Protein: CASSPSSGNTEAFF.

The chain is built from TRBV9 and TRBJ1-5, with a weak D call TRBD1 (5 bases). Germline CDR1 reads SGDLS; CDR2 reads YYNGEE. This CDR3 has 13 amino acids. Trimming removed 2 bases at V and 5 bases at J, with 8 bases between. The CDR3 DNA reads TGTGCCAGCAGCGTCGGGACGGATCAGCCCCAGCATTTT. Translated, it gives CASSVGTDQPQHF.